The 14 T cell receptor beta chains in this list originate from one sample, sequenced in a study of cytomegalovirus exposure and HLA in healthy donors. Libraries were prepared by immunoSEQ multiplex PCR; TCRdb keeps only in-frame clonotypes and omits some of them. Among 180,000 or so clones listed, approximately 89% were seen once. Sequencing was performed on PBMCs. These receptors were taken from a man aged 30 to 45 in good health and CMV-seropositive.

This chain links TRBV5-6 with TRBJ2-7, with 8 positions matching TRBD2. This CDR3 region has 13 residues. Germline CDR1 and CDR2: SGHDT and YYEEEE. V was pared by 7 bases and J by 6 bases, with 9 bases of the junction left unmatched. The CDR3 loop is CASRLGRVLEQYF. The CDR3 DNA is TGTGCCAGCCGACTCGGGAGGGTCCTCGAGCAGTACTTC.

This sequence joins TRBV18 and TRBJ1-5; D is uncertain. The germline V gene has CDR1 KGHSH and CDR2 LQKENI. This CDR3 comprises 15 residues. The ends were cut back, 4 bases at V and 4 bases at J, with 14 bases in the middle. The DNA for the CDR3 is TGTGCCAGCTCACGACTGGCTGAACTAAATCAGCCCCAGCATTTT. Protein sequence: CASSRLAELNQPQHF.

This chain joins TRBV7-2 and TRBJ1-1; 8 bases agree with TRBD1. The germline V gene has CDR1 SGHTA and CDR2 FQGNSA. The CDR3 is made up of 17 amino acids. The V and J ends lost 1 base and 0 bases, in that order; junction bases with no gene match: 7. The CDR3 region has the DNA TGTGCCAGCAGCTTAGTCAGGGGGCGCGGGGTGAACACTGAAGCTTTCTTT. Protein: CASSLVRGRGVNTEAFF.

The rearrangement links TRBV5-1 to TRBJ2-6; D is unclear. CDR3 size: 14 residues. Germline V lookup: CDR1 SGHRS, CDR2 YFSETQ. The V and J ends lost 4 bases and 2 bases respectively, with 7 bases between them. The CDR3 region is CASSPGAGANVLTF. CDR3 nucleotides: TGCGCCAGCAGCCCAGGAGCTGGGGCCAACGTCCTGACTTTC.

J is TRBJ2-3 and V is TRBV11-2; TRBD2 matches 8 bases. The V segment lost 2 bases and the J segment 0 bases; nucleotides outside the gene matches: 4. The CDR3 totals 16 residues. CDR1 is SGHAT, CDR2 FQNNGV, per germline. The CDR3 spells CASSLLGGGSTDTQYF. As DNA, the CDR3 is TGTGCCAGCAGCTTATTAGGCGGGGGGAGCACAGATACGCAGTATTTT.

J is TRBJ1-2 and V is TRBV6-5; a possible D gene is TRBD1 (5 bases). Trimming shortened V by 6 bases and J by 6 bases, and 17 bases separated the two germline ends. This CDR3 spans 14 amino acids. Looked up from germline, CDR1 is MNHEY and CDR2 is SVGAGI. The CDR3 coding sequence is TGTGCCAGCAGGCTACCCTCAGGGTCGGATGGCTACACCTTC. Translating gives CASRLPSGSDGYTF.

The gene calls are TRBV5-1 and TRBJ1-4, with unresolved D. V lost 0 bases and J lost 0, with 9 bases in between. This CDR3 is built from 16 residues. CDR1 is SGHRS, CDR2 YFSETQ, per germline. As DNA, the CDR3 is TGCGCCAGCAGCTTGGGCAGTCCCGCAACTAATGAAAAACTGTTTTTT. Translated, it gives CASSLGSPATNEKLFF.

The V gene is TRBV4-1, the J gene TRBJ1-6, with a tentative D call TRBD1 (5 bases). The CDR3 has 16 amino acids. Germline V gene sequence: CDR1 MGHRA, CDR2 YSYEKL. The V end lost 1 base, the J end lost 10 bases, and 17 bases lay between the germline ends. CDR3 protein: CASSQGLTVDGSPLHF. The CDR3 region has the DNA TGCGCCAGCAGCCAAGGCCTGACAGTAGACGGCTCACCCCTCCACTTT.

This clone was seen only a few times. The chain uses TRBV30 and TRBJ1-1; D is perhaps TRBD1 (6 bases). This CDR3 has 14 amino acids. V was cut by 0 bases and J by 4 bases, with 12 bases left in between. Germline loops: CDR1 GTSNPN, CDR2 SVGIG (reference sequence). CDR3 nucleotides: TGTGCCTGGAGTGTACAAGGGGGGGGCACTGAAGCTTTCTTT. Its protein is CAWSVQGGGTEAFF. Full variable domain (remainder filled in from reference TRBV30 and TRBJ1-1): SQTIHQWPATLVQPVGSPLSLECTVEGTSNPNLYWYRQAAGRGLQLLFYSVGIGQISSEVPQNLSASRPQDRQFILSSKKLLLSDSGFYLCAWSVQGGGTEAFFGQGTRLTVV.

The chain uses TRBV11-2 and TRBJ2-2; 9 bases align to TRBD2. Trimming took 3 bases from V and 1 from J; bases not matched to a gene: 6. Germline loops: CDR1 SGHAT, CDR2 FQNNGV. CDR3 length equals 17 residues. Written as DNA, the CDR3 is TGTGCCAGCAGCTTTGCTAGCGGGGCCGTGAACACCGGGGAGCTGTTTTTT. Translation: CASSFASGAVNTGELFF.

The V gene is TRBV6-4, the J gene TRBJ1-5; D remains unclear. CDR1 and CDR2 (germline): MRHNA, SNTAGT. The CDR3 loop spans 14 amino acids. V lost 8 bases to trimming and J lost 3 bases, with 14 bases between them. This chain's CDR3 is CASLGAYNNQPQHF. The CDR3 DNA follows: TGTGCCAGCCTGGGAGCATACAACAATCAGCCCCAGCATTTT.

This clone was seen more than once but under ten times. Other DNA variants within this sample encode the same CDR3. The chain is built from TRBV29-1 and TRBJ1-1, with D unclear. The V and J ends lost 4 bases and 0 bases respectively, with 3 bases between them. Per the germline V gene, CDR1 is SQVTM and CDR2 is ANQGSEA. The CDR3 has 11 residues. Written as DNA, the CDR3 is TGCAGCGTTGGGGTGAACACTGAAGCTTTCTTT. Encoded protein: CSVGVNTEAFF. The full variable domain, rest sourced from reference TRBV29-1 and TRBJ1-1, is SAVISQKPSRDICQRGTSLTIQCQVDSQVTMMFWYRQQPGQSLTLIATANQGSEATYESGFVIDKFPISRPNLTFSTLTVSNMSPEDSSIYLCSVGVNTEAFFGQGTRLTVV.

The V and J genes are TRBV15 and TRBJ2-2; TRBD2 agrees at 8 bases. This CDR3 is built from 16 residues. CDR1 and CDR2 (germline): LNHNV, YYDKDF (reference sequence). The V segment lost 2 bases and the J segment 5 bases; nucleotides outside the gene matches: 7. The CDR3 region is CATSRSPGGRTGELFF. The CDR3 region has the DNA TGTGCCACCAGCAGATCACCGGGGGGGCGGACCGGGGAGCTGTTTTTT.

The chain combines TRBV6-5 with TRBJ1-3, with 9 bases matching TRBD1. The CDR3 length is 15 residues. Trimming at V came to 5 bases and at J to 2 bases, leaving 4 bases not matched to a gene. Germline V CDR1 and CDR2: MNHEY, SVGAGI. CDR3 nucleotide sequence: TGTGCCAGCAGTCGGGGGACAGGGACTGGAAACACCATATATTTT. Translating gives CASSRGTGTGNTIYF.